This passage covers 7 T cell receptor beta chains from one sample sequenced in a study of blood T cell repertoires in COVID-19. Here immunoSEQ multiplex PCR was the method, and the copy in TCRdb shows in-frame clones only, minus some. The sample shows roughly 330,000 clones, 70% to 90% of them seen only once. Sequencing was done on a sample of PBMCs or T cells enriched from blood (not recorded which). The source is a woman in her 30s who had recovered from COVID-19.

This clone is a singleton in its sample. This chain uses TRBV5-6 with TRBJ2-6, with a weak D call TRBD1 (5 bases). The CDR3 runs to 14 residues. V was shortened by 0 bases and J by 9 bases, with 10 bases between the two germline ends. Germline CDR1 reads SGHDT; CDR2 reads YYEEEE. CDR3 in amino acids: CASSLASTGNVLTF. CDR3 sequence (DNA): TGTGCCAGCAGCTTGGCCTCCACAGGCAACGTCCTGACTTTC.

J is TRBJ2-1 and V is TRBV14, with 9 bases aligning to TRBD2. The J segment lost 8 bases and the V segment lost 2 bases, leaving 7 bases of the junction unmatched. CDR1 and CDR2 from the germline V gene are SGHDN and FVKESK. The CDR3 has 15 amino acids. DNA for the CDR3: TGTGCCAGCAGCCAACCGGGACTAGCCGGTCATGAGCAGTTCTTC. It yields the protein CASSQPGLAGHEQFF.

V gene TRBV28 combines with J gene TRBJ2-3, with D maybe TRBD2 (6 bases). CDR1 MDHEN and CDR2 SYDVKM come from the germline V gene. The V end lost 10 bases, the J end lost 0 bases, and 17 bases lay between the germline ends. The CDR3 length is 15 residues. CDR3 bases: TGTGCCACTAAGAAAATGGCGGGGAGCACAGATACGCAGTATTTT. Translation: CATKKMAGSTDTQYF.

The chain recombines TRBV20-1 with TRBJ1-2; a possible D gene is TRBD1 (5 bases). Trimming took 6 bases from V and 8 from J, leaving 13 bases between them. The germline gives CDR1 DFQATT, CDR2 SNEGSKA (reference sequence). There are 11 residues in the CDR3. The CDR3 DNA is TGCAGTGCCATCGGGACTCACGGCTACACCTTC. This encodes CSAIGTHGYTF.

The V gene is TRBV11-1, the J gene TRBJ2-3; D perhaps matches TRBD2 (5 bases). V lost 5 bases and J 4 bases, leaving 16 bases between the germline ends. Germline CDR1 reads SGHAT; CDR2 reads FQDESV (reference sequence). CDR3 length equals 15 residues. The CDR3 DNA is TGTGCCAGCAGCACGTGGGGATTCGGGGCAGATACGCAGTATTTT. The encoded protein is CASSTWGFGADTQYF.

The chain carries TRBV24-1 and TRBJ1-2; 12 bases are shared with TRBD1. CDR1 is KGHDR, CDR2 SFDVKD, per germline. V lost 9 bases and J lost 4; bases outside the gene matches: 11. The CDR3 runs 16 residues. The CDR3 loop reads CATPGQGAARVYGYTF. The DNA of the CDR3 is TGTGCCACCCCGGGACAGGGGGCTGCGAGGGTCTATGGCTACACCTTC.

This sequence joins TRBV28 and TRBJ2-3, with TRBD1 matching 7 bases. Germline CDR1 reads MDHEN; CDR2 reads SYDVKM. The J segment lost 4 bases and the V segment lost 7 bases, leaving 14 bases of the junction unmatched. The CDR3 is 16 amino acids. In nucleotides, the CDR3 is TGTGCCAGCAATATTTTGAGGAGACAGGGTTCAGATACGCAGTATTTT. This encodes CASNILRRQGSDTQYF.